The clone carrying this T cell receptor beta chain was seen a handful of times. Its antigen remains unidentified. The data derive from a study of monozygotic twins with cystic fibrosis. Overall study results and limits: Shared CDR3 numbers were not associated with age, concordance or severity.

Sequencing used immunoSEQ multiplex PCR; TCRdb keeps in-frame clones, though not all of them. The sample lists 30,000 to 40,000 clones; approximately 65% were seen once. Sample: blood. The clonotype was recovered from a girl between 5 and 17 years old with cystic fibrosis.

The CDR3 is CATSRGREQGMNTEAFF. The CDR3 DNA reads as TGTGCCACCAGCAGAGGTCGGGAACAGGGGATGAACACTGAAGCTTTCTTT. J is TRBJ1-1 and V is TRBV15; 7 bases align to TRBD1. Germline V gives CDR1 LNHNV, CDR2 YYDKDF (reference sequence). V shed 1 base, J shed 0 bases, and the junction held 8 bases outside the gene matches. The CDR3 covers 17 residues. Looking up the rest from reference TRBV15 and TRBJ1-1 gives the full variable domain: DAMVIQNPRYQVTQFGKPVTLSCSQTLNHNVMYWYQQKSSQAPKLLFHYYDKDFNNEADTPDNFQSRRPNTSFCFLDIRSPGLGDTAMYLCATSRGREQGMNTEAFFGQGTRLTVV.